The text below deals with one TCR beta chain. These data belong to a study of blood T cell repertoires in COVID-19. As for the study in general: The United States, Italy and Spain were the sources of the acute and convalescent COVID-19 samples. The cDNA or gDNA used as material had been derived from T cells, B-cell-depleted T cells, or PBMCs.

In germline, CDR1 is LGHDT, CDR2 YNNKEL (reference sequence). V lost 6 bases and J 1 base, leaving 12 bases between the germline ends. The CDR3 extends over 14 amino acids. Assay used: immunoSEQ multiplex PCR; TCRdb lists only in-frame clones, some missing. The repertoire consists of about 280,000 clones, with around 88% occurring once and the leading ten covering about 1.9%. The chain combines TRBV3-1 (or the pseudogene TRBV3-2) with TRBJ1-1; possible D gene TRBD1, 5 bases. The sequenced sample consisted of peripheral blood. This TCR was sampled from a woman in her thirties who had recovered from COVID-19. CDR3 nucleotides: TGTGCCAGCAGGGATTACGGGGGGAACACTGAAGCTTTCTTT. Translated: CASRDYGGNTEAFF.